The TCR beta chain under discussion was sequenced for a study of regulatory T cells in long-lasting Graves disease. This clonotype was seen a handful of times. Its antigen is currently unknown. The CDR3 consists of 13 residues. CDR1 is LNHDA and CDR2 is SQIVND in the germline V gene (reference sequence). The germline V and J ends were trimmed by 5 bases and 7 bases, with 12 bases remaining between them. Relying on iRepertoire HTBI primers and Arm-PCR of CDR3 regions, the team built TCR beta libraries. TCRdb re-called the multiplex PCR reads with MiXCR, one entry per CDR3 protein. Seen here are roughly 400,000 distinct CDR3 sequences, 20% observed once, and the top ten hold less than 25%. Findings and limits, study-wide: TRBV28, TRBJ1-2 and TRBJ2-5 were favored in persistent disease.

Time point in this sample: persistent/refractory GD, antithyroid drugs over 5 years with positive TRAb. The TCR library was prepared using RNA isolated from PBMCs. The source was peripheral blood mononuclear cells (PBMCs), collected when the disease was refractory, from a patient treated with antithyroid drugs. The rearrangement joins TRBV19 to TRBJ1-5; D unclear. The receptor was isolated from a female donor with Graves disease. The CDR3, as DNA: TGTGCCAGTAGTGACGGCAGTAGGCAGCCCCAGCATTTT. Its translation: CASSDGSRQPQHF.